What follows is one TCR beta chain and its context. This sample is part of a study of blood T cell repertoires in COVID-19. Study-level information: Donors in the United States, Italy and Spain gave samples during acute or convalescent COVID-19. PBMCs, B-cell-depleted T cells, or T cells were the source of the cDNA or gDNA that made up the material.

Original data processing: The authors estimated nucleated cell counts from reference gene primer amplification. Data came from immunoSEQ multiplex PCR; TCRdb stores just in-frame clones and leaves some out. The V and J calls and clone size come from that table; D and trimming were worked out from the DNA. The sample lists some 530,000 clones; 70% to 90% were seen once. V was cut by 11 bases and J by 8 bases, with 18 bases left in between. CDR1 is MDHEN and CDR2 is SYDVKM in the germline V gene. The CDR3 is made up of 12 amino acids. This TCR derives from a human donor in a cohort sampled during active COVID-19. V usage is TRBV28 and J usage is TRBJ1-2; a weak D match, TRBD1 (6 bases). Sequenced material: peripheral blood. This CDR3 reads CALGGTLRGYTF. CDR3 in DNA: TGTGCCTTAGGGGGAACCCTCCGGGGCTACACCTTC.